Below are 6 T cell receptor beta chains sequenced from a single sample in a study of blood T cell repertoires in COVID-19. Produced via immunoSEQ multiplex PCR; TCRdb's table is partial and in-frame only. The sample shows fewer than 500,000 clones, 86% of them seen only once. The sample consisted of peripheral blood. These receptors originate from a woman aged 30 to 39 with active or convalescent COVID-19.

The CDR3 bases are TGTGCCAGCAGCCAAGATTCAGTGTCCACAGATACGCAGTATTTT. Translating gives CASSQDSVSTDTQYF. The V and J genes are TRBV3-1 (or the pseudogene TRBV3-2) and TRBJ2-3; D remains unclear. CDR1 is LGHDT, CDR2 YNNKEL, per germline (reference sequence). V dropped 0 bases and J dropped 2 bases, with 9 bases sitting between them. CDR3 length: 15 amino acids.

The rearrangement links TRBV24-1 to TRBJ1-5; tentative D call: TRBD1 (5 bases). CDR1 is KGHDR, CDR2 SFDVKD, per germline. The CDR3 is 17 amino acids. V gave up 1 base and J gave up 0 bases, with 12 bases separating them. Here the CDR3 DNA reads TGTGCCACCAGTGATTTCCCAGGGATCCATAGCAATCAGCCCCAGCATTTT. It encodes CATSDFPGIHSNQPQHF.

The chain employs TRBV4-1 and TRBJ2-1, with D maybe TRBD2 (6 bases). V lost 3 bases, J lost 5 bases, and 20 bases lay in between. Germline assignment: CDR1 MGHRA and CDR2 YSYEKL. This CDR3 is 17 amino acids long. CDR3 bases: TGCGCCAGCAGCCAGACGACCGGGACCGGGAGAGACAATGAGCAGTTCTTC. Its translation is CASSQTTGTGRDNEQFF.

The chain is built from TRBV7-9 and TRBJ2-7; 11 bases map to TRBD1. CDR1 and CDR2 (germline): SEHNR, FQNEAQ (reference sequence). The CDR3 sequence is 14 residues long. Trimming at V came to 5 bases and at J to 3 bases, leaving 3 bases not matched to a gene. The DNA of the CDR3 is TGTGCCAGCAGCGCCGGGACAGGGGGCTACGAGCAGTACTTC. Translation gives CASSAGTGGYEQYF.

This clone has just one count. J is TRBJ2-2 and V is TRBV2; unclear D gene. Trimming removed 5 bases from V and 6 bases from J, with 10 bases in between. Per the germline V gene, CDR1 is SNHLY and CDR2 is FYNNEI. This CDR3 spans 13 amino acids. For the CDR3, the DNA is TGTGCCAGCAGTATCACGGCGGCCGGGGAGCTGTTTTTT. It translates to CASSITAAGELFF.

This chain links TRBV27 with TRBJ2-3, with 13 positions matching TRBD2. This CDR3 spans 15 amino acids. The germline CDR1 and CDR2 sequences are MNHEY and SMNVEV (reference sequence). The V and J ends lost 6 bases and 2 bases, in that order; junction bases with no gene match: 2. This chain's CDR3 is CASRGLAGLTDTQYF. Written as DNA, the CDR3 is TGTGCCAGCAGGGGACTAGCGGGACTCACAGATACGCAGTATTTT.